The clone carrying this TCR beta chain was detected a few times. The sample comes from a study of blood T cells in healthy people across ages. Primers used in a second PCR of roughly 6 to 11 cycles were a sample-barcoded 5' primer and a J-beta primer mix. TCRdb re-called the 5' RACE reads with MiXCR, one entry per CDR3 protein. The sample yields around 2 million distinct CDR3 sequences, about two fifths seen once. This receptor was taken from a human donor in good health. The sequencing input was blood.

The CDR3 sequence is CASTSRGTGGWNEQFF. In nucleotides, the CDR3 is TGTGCCAGCACCTCTAGAGGGACAGGGGGCTGGAATGAGCAGTTCTTC. The chain carries TRBV7-9 and TRBJ2-1; the match to TRBD1 covers 12 bases. In germline, CDR1 is SEHNR, CDR2 FQNEAQ (reference sequence). V gave up 7 bases and J gave up 7 bases; unmatched junction bases: 11. The CDR3 extends over 16 amino acids.